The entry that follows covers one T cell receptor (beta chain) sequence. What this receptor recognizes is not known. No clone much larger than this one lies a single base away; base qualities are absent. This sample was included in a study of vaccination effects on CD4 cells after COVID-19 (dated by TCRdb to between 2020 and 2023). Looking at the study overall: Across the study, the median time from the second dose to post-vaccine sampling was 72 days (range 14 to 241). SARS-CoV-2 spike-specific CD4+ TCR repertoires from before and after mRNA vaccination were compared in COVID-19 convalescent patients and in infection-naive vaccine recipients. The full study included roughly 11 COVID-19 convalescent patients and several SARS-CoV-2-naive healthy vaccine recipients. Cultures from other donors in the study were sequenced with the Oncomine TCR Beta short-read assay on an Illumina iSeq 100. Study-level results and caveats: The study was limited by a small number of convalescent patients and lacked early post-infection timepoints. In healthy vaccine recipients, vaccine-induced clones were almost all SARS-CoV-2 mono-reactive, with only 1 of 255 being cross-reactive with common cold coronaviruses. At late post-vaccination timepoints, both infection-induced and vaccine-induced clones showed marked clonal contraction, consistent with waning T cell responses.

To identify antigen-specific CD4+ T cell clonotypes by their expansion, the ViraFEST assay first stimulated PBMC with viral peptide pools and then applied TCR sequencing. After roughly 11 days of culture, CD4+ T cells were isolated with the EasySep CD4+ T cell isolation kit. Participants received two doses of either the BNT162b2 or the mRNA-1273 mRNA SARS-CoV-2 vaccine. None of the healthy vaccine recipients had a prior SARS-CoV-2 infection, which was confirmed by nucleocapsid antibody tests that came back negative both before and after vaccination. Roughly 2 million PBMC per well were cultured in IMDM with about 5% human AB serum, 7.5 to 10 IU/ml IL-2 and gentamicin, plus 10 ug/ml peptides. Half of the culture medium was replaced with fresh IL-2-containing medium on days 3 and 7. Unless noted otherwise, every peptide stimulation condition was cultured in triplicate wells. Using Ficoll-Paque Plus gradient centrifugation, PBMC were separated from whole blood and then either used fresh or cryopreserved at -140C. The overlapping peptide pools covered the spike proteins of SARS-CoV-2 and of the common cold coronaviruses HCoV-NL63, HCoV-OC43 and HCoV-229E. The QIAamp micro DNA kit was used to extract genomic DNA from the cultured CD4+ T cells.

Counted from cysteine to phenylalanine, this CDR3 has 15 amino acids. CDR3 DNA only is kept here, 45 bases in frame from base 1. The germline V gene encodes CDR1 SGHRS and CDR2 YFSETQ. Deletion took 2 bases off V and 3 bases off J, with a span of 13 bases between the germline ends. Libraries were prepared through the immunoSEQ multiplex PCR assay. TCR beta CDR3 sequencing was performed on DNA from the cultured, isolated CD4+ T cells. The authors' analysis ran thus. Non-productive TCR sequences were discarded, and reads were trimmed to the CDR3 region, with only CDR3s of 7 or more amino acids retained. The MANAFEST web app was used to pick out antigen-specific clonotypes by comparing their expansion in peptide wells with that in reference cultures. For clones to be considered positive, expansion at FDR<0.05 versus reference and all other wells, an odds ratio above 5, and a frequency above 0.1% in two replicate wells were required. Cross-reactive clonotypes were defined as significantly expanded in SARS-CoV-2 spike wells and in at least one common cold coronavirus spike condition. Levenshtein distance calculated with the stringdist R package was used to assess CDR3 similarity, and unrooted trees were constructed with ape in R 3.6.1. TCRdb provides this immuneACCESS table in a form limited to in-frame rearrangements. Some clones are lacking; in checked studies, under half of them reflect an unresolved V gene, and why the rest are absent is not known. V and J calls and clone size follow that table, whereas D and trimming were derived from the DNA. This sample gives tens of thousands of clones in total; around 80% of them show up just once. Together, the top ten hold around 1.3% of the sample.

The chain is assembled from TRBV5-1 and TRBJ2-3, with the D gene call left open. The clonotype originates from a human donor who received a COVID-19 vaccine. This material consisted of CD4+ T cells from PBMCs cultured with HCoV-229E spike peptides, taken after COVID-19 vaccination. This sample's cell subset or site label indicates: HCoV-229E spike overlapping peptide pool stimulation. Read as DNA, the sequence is TGCGCCAGCAGCTTCTTCCCCGGAAGGACAGATACGCAGTATTTT. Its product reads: CASSFFPGRTDTQYF.